The 18 T cell receptor beta chains below were found in one sample sequenced in a study of shared clonotypes between healthy human individuals (TCRdb year 2020). Library construction relied on the immunoSEQ multiplex PCR assay. Held by TCRdb, this immuneACCESS table contains in-frame sequences only and omits some clones. Under half of the omission traces to an unresolved V gene where checked; the cause of the rest is unknown. Present in this sample are a few hundred thousand clones, roughly 85% of which were seen just once. The ten largest clones represent about 12% of the sample. The sequencing input was PBMCs. The receptors here all came from a middle-aged woman in good health. Some clones in this sample may be carry-over from other donors' samples.

This clone has a handful of counts. The chain couples TRBV7-8 to TRBJ1-5; the match to TRBD1 covers 8 bases. Per the germline V gene, CDR1 is SGHVS and CDR2 is FQNEAQ. This CDR3 is 19 amino acids long. V was clipped by 5 bases and J by 1 base; unmatched bases: 16. The CDR3 DNA sequence: TGTGCCAGCAGCCCTGACAGGGGAAGGGTCGTAAGGAGCAATCAGCCCCAGCATTTT. This codes for CASSPDRGRVVRSNQPQHF.

This clone appeared a single time. V gene TRBV4-2 combines with J gene TRBJ2-5; D not resolved. CDR1 and CDR2 from the germline V gene are LGHNA and YNFKEQ. V lost 1 base to trimming and J lost 1 base, with 4 bases between them. The CDR3 has 13 amino acids. CDR3 sequence reads: CASSQVSQETQYF. DNA for the CDR3: TGTGCCAGCAGCCAAGTCAGCCAAGAGACCCAGTACTTC.

This clone was observed a single time. Here the CDR3 DNA reads TGTGCCAGCACCGGACTAGCGGGGATACAAGATGAGCAGTTCTTC. This translates into CASTGLAGIQDEQFF. The rearrangement uses TRBV11-2 and TRBJ2-1; 12 bases are a match to TRBD2. This CDR3 has 15 amino acids. Germline V gives CDR1 SGHAT, CDR2 FQNNGV. V dropped 7 bases and J dropped 8; count of bases not matched to a gene: 9.

Turning to this clone: Different DNA sequences within this sample yield the same CDR3. The J gene is TRBJ2-2, the V gene TRBV30; TRBD2 matches 7 bases. V lost 3 bases to trimming and J lost 6 bases; unmatched junction nucleotides: 19. This CDR3 spans 18 amino acids. Germline V gene data show CDR1 as GTSNPN and CDR2 as SVGIG (reference sequence). This CDR3 is CAWSQIRMGGSKAGELFF. CDR3 coding DNA: TGTGCCTGGAGCCAGATCCGAATGGGCGGGAGTAAGGCCGGGGAGCTGTTTTTT. The full variable domain, rest sourced from reference TRBV30 and TRBJ2-2, is SQTIHQWPATLVQPVGSPLSLECTVEGTSNPNLYWYRQAAGRGLQLLFYSVGIGQISSEVPQNLSASRPQDRQFILSSKKLLLSDSGFYLCAWSQIRMGGSKAGELFFGEGSRLTVL.

J is TRBJ2-5 and V is TRBV5-1, with a possible D match to TRBD2 (5 bases). CDR3 size: 16 residues. Germline V gene sequence: CDR1 SGHRS, CDR2 YFSETQ. Deletions cut 0 bases from V and 1 base from J, with 13 bases between. The DNA for the CDR3 is TGCGCCAGCAGCTTGGGGACTCCGGGTTCCCAAGAGACCCAGTACTTC. It is translated as CASSLGTPGSQETQYF.

This clone was detected many times. J is TRBJ2-1 and V is TRBV6-4; D call uncertain. CDR3 size: 15 residues. Deletions cut 5 bases from V and 2 bases from J, with 13 bases between. Germline CDR1 reads MRHNA; CDR2 reads SNTAGT. The CDR3 here is CASSSRDGTYNEQFF. CDR3 DNA: TGTGCCAGCAGTTCCCGAGATGGCACCTACAATGAGCAGTTCTTC.

This clone was picked up a small number of times. CDR3 loop: CASSEGTTKYF. The CDR3, as DNA: TGTGCCAGCAGTGAAGGCACTACCAAATACTTC. V is TRBV6-1 and J is TRBJ2-5; D is uncertain. CDR3 length equals 11 residues. Germline assignment: CDR1 MNHNS and CDR2 SASEGT. The germline V and J ends were trimmed by 1 base and 14 bases, with 11 bases remaining between them.

The rearrangement links TRBV2 to TRBJ2-3, with D perhaps TRBD2 (6 bases). This CDR3 has 14 amino acids. The germline V gene encodes CDR1 SNHLY and CDR2 FYNNEI. Trimming took 4 bases from V and 4 from J, leaving 12 bases between them. CDR3 sequence: CASSGYSGADTQYF. DNA of the CDR3: TGTGCCAGCAGTGGTTATTCGGGGGCAGATACGCAGTATTTT.

The V gene is TRBV7-2, the J gene TRBJ2-1; 9 bases align to TRBD2. The CDR3 is 15 amino acids. Germline V gene sequence: CDR1 SGHTA, CDR2 FQGNSA. V lost 3 bases, J lost 7 bases, and 7 bases stayed unmatched. CDR3 bases: TGTGCCAGCAGCTTCCGGCTAGCGGGACAGAATGAGCAGTTCTTC. Its protein is CASSFRLAGQNEQFF.

The rearrangement joins TRBV19 to TRBJ1-2; no definite D call. The germline V gene has CDR1 LNHDA and CDR2 SQIVND (reference sequence). The CDR3 has 13 residues. V lost 6 bases to trimming and J lost 4 bases, with 12 bases between them. CDR3: CASREPVLYGYTF. The CDR3 DNA reads as TGTGCCAGTAGAGAGCCGGTACTCTATGGCTACACCTTC.

The genes are TRBV7-3 and TRBJ2-3; possibly TRBD2 for D (5 bases). Trimming took 8 bases from V and 1 from J, leaving 16 bases between them. The CDR3 loop spans 15 amino acids. From germline, CDR1 is SGHTA and CDR2 FQGTGA. The DNA of the CDR3 is TGTGCCAGCCGTCCCGCGGGCGGGCGCACAGATACGCAGTATTTT. It translates to CASRPAGGRTDTQYF.

The rearrangement joins TRBV14 to TRBJ1-4; D is perhaps TRBD1 (6 bases). Germline V gene data show CDR1 as SGHDN and CDR2 as FVKESK. The CDR3 is 16 amino acids. Trimming took off 1 base at V and 8 bases at J, with 17 bases between the two ends. The CDR3 sequence is CASSQAGGLAAEKLFF. DNA for the CDR3: TGTGCCAGCAGCCAAGCTGGGGGCCTGGCGGCCGAAAAACTGTTTTTT.

Concerning this clone: Given a much more abundant clone one base away, this may be a read error. This CDR3 fails to terminate in the conserved phenylalanine or tryptophan, so it likely reflects a read error. V and J are TRBV5-8 and TRBJ1-1, with D tentatively TRBD1 (5 bases). The CDR3 is 14 amino acids. V lost 1 base, J lost 4 bases, and 11 bases lay in between. CDR1 is SGHTS and CDR2 is YDEGEE in the germline V gene. The CDR3 region is CASSLRGSGTEAFS. CDR3 DNA sequence: TGTGCCAGCAGCTTGAGGGGCTCCGGCACTGAAGCTTTCTCT.

J is TRBJ2-3 and V is TRBV6-5; D remains unclear. Trimming cost V 9 bases and J 1 base, with 14 bases left between them. This CDR3 is 14 amino acids long. Germline CDR1 reads MNHEY; CDR2 reads SVGAGI. Written as DNA, the CDR3 is TGTGCCAGTAGATCGGTCGCGGGCACAGATACGCAGTATTTT. Its protein product is CASRSVAGTDTQYF.

The chain joins TRBV29-1 to TRBJ2-7; 8 bases match TRBD1. The germline V gene has CDR1 SQVTM and CDR2 ANQGSEA. The CDR3 contains 16 residues. V was pared by 2 bases and J by 1 base, with 10 bases of the junction left unmatched. CDR3 DNA: TGCAGCGTTGAAATTACCATTCAGGGGGCGTCCTACGAGCAGTACTTC. This encodes CSVEITIQGASYEQYF.

The chain has TRBV5-1 and TRBJ1-2; no definite D call. CDR1 and CDR2 (germline): SGHRS, YFSETQ. V lost 4 bases to trimming and J lost 1 base, with 8 bases between them. CDR3 length: 13 amino acids. CDR3 sequence reads: CASSAQNNYGYTF. As DNA, the CDR3 is TGCGCCAGCAGCGCACAAAATAACTATGGCTACACCTTC.

The V call is TRBV7-3, the J call TRBJ2-2, with 8 bases identical to TRBD1. This CDR3 region has 14 residues. Germline V CDR1 and CDR2: SGHTA, FQGTGA. The trim removed 5 bases at V and 7 bases at J, leaving 6 bases unmatched. CDR3 region: CASSKDRADGELFF. The CDR3 DNA reads TGTGCCAGCAGCAAGGACAGGGCCGACGGGGAGCTGTTTTTT.

The chain employs TRBV18 and TRBJ2-1; 8 bases fit TRBD1. Germline CDR1 is KGHSH and CDR2 is LQKENI. V lost 5 bases to trimming and J lost 0 bases; unmatched junction nucleotides: 3. The CDR3 is 15 amino acids. CDR3 in amino acids: CASSTTGDSYNEQFF. DNA of the CDR3: TGTGCCAGCTCAACGACAGGGGACTCCTACAATGAGCAGTTCTTC.